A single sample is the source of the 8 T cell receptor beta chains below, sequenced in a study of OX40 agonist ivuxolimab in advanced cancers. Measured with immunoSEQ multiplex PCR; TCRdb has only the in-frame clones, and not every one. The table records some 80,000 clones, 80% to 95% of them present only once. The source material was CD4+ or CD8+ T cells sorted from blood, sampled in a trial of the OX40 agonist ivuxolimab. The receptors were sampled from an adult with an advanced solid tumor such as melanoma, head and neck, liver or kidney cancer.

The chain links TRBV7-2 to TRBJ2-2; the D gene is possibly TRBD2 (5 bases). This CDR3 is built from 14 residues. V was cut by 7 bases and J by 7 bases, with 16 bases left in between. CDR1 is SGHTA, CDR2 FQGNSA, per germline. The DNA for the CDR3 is TGTGCCAGCACCCCGTGGGCGGGCGGCGGGGAGCTGTTTTTT. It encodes CASTPWAGGGELFF.

The CDR3 region is CASSFTITGELFF. CDR3 DNA sequence: TGCGCCAGCAGCTTCACTATCACCGGGGAGCTGTTTTTT. This rearrangement joins TRBV5-1 to TRBJ2-2; D not resolved. CDR3 length: 13 residues. Germline CDR1 and CDR2: SGHRS and YFSETQ. V was cut by 2 bases and J by 4 bases, with 6 bases left in between.

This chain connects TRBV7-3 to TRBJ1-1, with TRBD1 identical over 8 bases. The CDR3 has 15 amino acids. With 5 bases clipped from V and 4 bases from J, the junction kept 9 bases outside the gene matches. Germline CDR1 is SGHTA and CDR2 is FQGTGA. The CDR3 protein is CASSIQGARGTEAFF. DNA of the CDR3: TGTGCCAGCAGCATCCAGGGGGCGCGGGGCACTGAAGCTTTCTTT.

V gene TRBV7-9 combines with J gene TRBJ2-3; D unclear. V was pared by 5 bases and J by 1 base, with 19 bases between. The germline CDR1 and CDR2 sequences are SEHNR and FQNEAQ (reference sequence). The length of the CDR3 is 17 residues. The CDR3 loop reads CASSPPSRVLGTDTQYF. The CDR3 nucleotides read TGTGCCAGCAGCCCCCCTTCAAGGGTCTTGGGCACAGATACGCAGTATTTT. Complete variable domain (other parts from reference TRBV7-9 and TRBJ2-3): DTGVSQNPRHKITKRGQNVTFRCDPISEHNRLYWYRQTLGQGPEFLTYFQNEAQLEKSRLLSDRFSAERPKGSFSTLEIQRTEQGDSAMYLCASSPPSRVLGTDTQYFGPGTRLTVL.

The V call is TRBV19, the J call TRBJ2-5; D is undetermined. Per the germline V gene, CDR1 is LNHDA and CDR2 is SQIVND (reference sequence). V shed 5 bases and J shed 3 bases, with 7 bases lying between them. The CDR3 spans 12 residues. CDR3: CASSPSEETQYF. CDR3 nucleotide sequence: TGTGCCAGTAGTCCGTCCGAAGAGACCCAGTACTTC.

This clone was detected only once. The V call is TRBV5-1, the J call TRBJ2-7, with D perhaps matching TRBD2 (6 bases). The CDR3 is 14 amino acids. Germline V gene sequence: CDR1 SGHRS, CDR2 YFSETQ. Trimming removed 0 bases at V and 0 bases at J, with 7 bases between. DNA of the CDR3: TGCGCCAGCAGCTTGGTCGGGAGCTCCTACGAGCAGTACTTC. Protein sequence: CASSLVGSSYEQYF.

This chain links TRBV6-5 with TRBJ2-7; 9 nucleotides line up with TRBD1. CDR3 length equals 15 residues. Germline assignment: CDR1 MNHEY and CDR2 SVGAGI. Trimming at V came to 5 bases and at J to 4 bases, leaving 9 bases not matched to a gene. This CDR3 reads CASSRDREFFYEQYF. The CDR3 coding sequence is TGTGCCAGCAGTAGGGACAGGGAGTTTTTTTACGAGCAGTACTTC.

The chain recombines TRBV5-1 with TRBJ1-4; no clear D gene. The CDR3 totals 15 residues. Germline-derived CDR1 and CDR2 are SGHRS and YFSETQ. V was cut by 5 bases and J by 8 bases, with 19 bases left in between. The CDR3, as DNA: TGCGCCAGCAGACGAGAATCGCATAAAGAGGAAAAACTGTTTTTT. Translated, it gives CASRRESHKEEKLFF.